A selection of T cell receptor beta chains follows, all from one sample in a study of long-term antiretroviral therapy in people with HIV. The table came from immunoSEQ multiplex PCR; TCRdb's copy has only in-frame clones and leaves some out. The sample shows around 23,000 clones, 81% of them seen only once. The material sequenced was unsorted PBMCs, taken at the start of antiretroviral therapy, before treatment. These receptors came from a woman aged 18 to 35 with HIV. Each CDR3 is given with its conserved first and last residue. The D gene is left open where the match is weak. Clone size is not always given. Where it is, it says once, few, many or a class for expanded clones.

J gene: TRBJ2-1; clone size: -; V gene: TRBV9; CDR3 length: 14; D gene: TRBD2; CDR3 DNA: TGTGCCAGCAGCGTAGGCGGGAGTTGGTATGAGCAGTTCTTC; CDR3 protein: CASSVGGSWYEQFF
J gene: TRBJ1-1; clone size: -; V gene: TRBV4-1; CDR3 length: 15; D gene: -; CDR3 DNA: TGCGCCAGCAGCCAAGATACATTCGAGGGCACTGAAGCTTTCTTT; CDR3 protein: CASSQDTFEGTEAFF
J gene: TRBJ2-3; clone size: -; V gene: TRBV11-3; CDR3 length: 16; D gene: TRBD2; CDR3 DNA: TGTGCCAGCAGCGCAAGACTAGCGGGGGCGCAGGATACGCAGTATTTT; CDR3 protein: CASSARLAGAQDTQYF
J gene: TRBJ2-3; clone size: -; V gene: TRBV4-2; CDR3 length: 17; D gene: -; CDR3 DNA: TGTGCCAGCAGCCAAGTTTACGTGGGGGGATACACAGATACGCAGTATTTT; CDR3 protein: CASSQVYVGGYTDTQYF
J gene: TRBJ2-3; clone size: -; V gene: TRBV4-2; CDR3 length: 18; D gene: -; CDR3 DNA: TGTGCCAGCAGCCAAGACCCCGCGGGACTGATTAATACAGATACGCAGTATTTT; CDR3 protein: CASSQDPAGLINTDTQYF
J gene: TRBJ1-5; clone size: -; V gene: TRBV19; CDR3 length: 14; D gene: -; CDR3 DNA: TGTGCCAGTAGGTACGGGGGGGCAAATCAGCCCCAGCATTTT; CDR3 protein: CASRYGGANQPQHF
J gene: TRBJ2-1; clone size: -; V gene: TRBV5-4; CDR3 length: 13; D gene: -; CDR3 DNA: TGTGCCAGCAGCTTGAGGGGATCCAATGAGCAGTTCTTC; CDR3 protein: CASSLRGSNEQFF
J gene: TRBJ2-1; clone size: -; V gene: TRBV11-3; CDR3 length: 18; D gene: TRBD2; CDR3 DNA: TGTGCCAGCAGCTTAGGGTCCTTTGGCGGGAGAACCTACAATGAGCAGTTCTTC; CDR3 protein: CASSLGSFGGRTYNEQFF
J gene: TRBJ1-1; clone size: medium-sized; V gene: TRBV28; CDR3 length: 13; D gene: -; CDR3 DNA: TGTGCCAGCAGTCGACAGAGAAACACTGAAGCTTTCTTT; CDR3 protein: CASSRQRNTEAFF
J gene: TRBJ2-5; clone size: -; V gene: TRBV19; CDR3 length: 14; D gene: TRBD2; CDR3 DNA: TGTGCCAGTAGTTTGGGACTAGGTCCGGAGACCCAGTACTTC; CDR3 protein: CASSLGLGPETQYF
J gene: TRBJ1-5; clone size: -; V gene: TRBV30; CDR3 length: 16; D gene: TRBD1; CDR3 DNA: TGTGCCTGGAGTGGAGGGACAGGGAGGAACAATCAGCCCCAGCATTTT; CDR3 protein: CAWSGGTGRNNQPQHF
J gene: TRBJ1-5; clone size: -; V gene: TRBV18; CDR3 length: 14; D gene: TRBD1; CDR3 DNA: TGTGCCAGCTCACCAGACAGGGTGAGTCAGCCCCAGCATTTT; CDR3 protein: CASSPDRVSQPQHF
J gene: TRBJ1-5; clone size: -; V gene: TRBV5-8; CDR3 length: 13; D gene: -; CDR3 DNA: TGTGCCAGCAGCTTGATTGCGACGCAGCCCCAGCATTTT; CDR3 protein: CASSLIATQPQHF
J gene: TRBJ1-1; clone size: -; V gene: TRBV5-5; CDR3 length: 13; D gene: -; CDR3 DNA: TGTGCCAGCAGCGACGCAAGCGGGGGGGGAGCTTTCTTT; CDR3 protein: CASSDASGGGAFF
J gene: TRBJ1-2; clone size: once; V gene: TRBV6-5; CDR3 length: 15; D gene: -; CDR3 DNA: TGTGCCAGCACTAAAGTGGGGTTTGAGGAAAAAGGCTACACCTTC; CDR3 protein: CASTKVGFEEKGYTF
J gene: TRBJ2-3; clone size: once; V gene: TRBV19; CDR3 length: 17; D gene: TRBD2; CDR3 DNA: TGTGCCAGTAGTTTAGAGGTAGCTAGCGGATACACAGATACGCAGTATTTT; CDR3 protein: CASSLEVASGYTDTQYF
J gene: TRBJ2-1; clone size: few; V gene: TRBV12-1; CDR3 length: 18; D gene: -; CDR3 DNA: TGTGCCAGCAGCTCAGGGGTCCAGACTAGGACCTTATACAATGAGCAGTTCTTC; CDR3 protein: CASSSGVQTRTLYNEQFF
J gene: TRBJ1-1; clone size: -; V gene: TRBV9; CDR3 length: 18; D gene: -; CDR3 DNA: TGTGCCAGCAGCCCAAGAAGTAGGGCCGGGGACGCGGGGACTGAAGCTTTCTTT; CDR3 protein: CASSPRSRAGDAGTEAFF
J gene: TRBJ1-1; clone size: -; V gene: TRBV5-4; CDR3 length: 18; D gene: TRBD1; CDR3 DNA: TGTGCCAGCAGCTTGGGCCCTGGGACAGGCGAACTGAACACTGAAGCTTTCTTT; CDR3 protein: CASSLGPGTGELNTEAFF
J gene: TRBJ1-1; clone size: -; V gene: TRBV27; CDR3 length: 15; D gene: TRBD1; CDR3 DNA: TGTGCCAGCAGGGATGCGACAGGGAGTTTTCCTGAAGCTTTCTTT; CDR3 protein: CASRDATGSFPEAFF
J gene: TRBJ1-2; clone size: -; V gene: TRBV4-3; CDR3 length: 15; D gene: -; CDR3 DNA: TGCGCCAGCAGCCAAGATAACCTCGGGGACTATGGCTACACCTTC; CDR3 protein: CASSQDNLGDYGYTF
J gene: TRBJ2-1; clone size: -; V gene: TRBV6-5; CDR3 length: 15; D gene: TRBD2; CDR3 DNA: TGTGCCAGCAGGGCCAGCGGGGGATCCTACAATGAGCAGTTCTTC; CDR3 protein: CASRASGGSYNEQFF
J gene: TRBJ2-7; clone size: -; V gene: TRBV5-6; CDR3 length: 15; D gene: -; CDR3 DNA: TGTGCCAGCAGCTTGGCCTGGGCAGTCTCCTACGAGCAGTACTTC; CDR3 protein: CASSLAWAVSYEQYF
J gene: TRBJ1-6; clone size: -; V gene: TRBV5-6; CDR3 length: 14; D gene: -; CDR3 DNA: TGTGCCAGCAATCGGGAGGGGGAGAGTTCACCCCTCCACTTT; CDR3 protein: CASNREGESSPLHF
J gene: TRBJ2-3; clone size: -; V gene: TRBV2; CDR3 length: 17; D gene: TRBD2; CDR3 DNA: TGTGCCAGCAGTGACGGACTAGGCTTGGCCTTCACAGATACGCAGTATTTT; CDR3 protein: CASSDGLGLAFTDTQYF
J gene: TRBJ1-1; clone size: -; V gene: TRBV5-1; CDR3 length: 14; D gene: TRBD1; CDR3 DNA: TGCGCCAGCAGCTTGGTTGGTATGACAGGGGAAGCTTTCTTT; CDR3 protein: CASSLVGMTGEAFF
J gene: TRBJ1-2; clone size: medium-sized; V gene: TRBV5-4; CDR3 length: 15; D gene: TRBD1; CDR3 DNA: TGTGCCAGCAGCTTCGGACAGGGGGTTAACTATGGCTACACCTTC; CDR3 protein: CASSFGQGVNYGYTF
J gene: TRBJ2-7; clone size: -; V gene: TRBV6-6; CDR3 length: 13; D gene: TRBD1; CDR3 DNA: TGTGCCAGCAGCCAAGAGACAGGGGAAGAGCAGTACTTC; CDR3 protein: CASSQETGEEQYF
J gene: TRBJ2-3; clone size: -; V gene: TRBV7-8; CDR3 length: 17; D gene: -; CDR3 DNA: TGTGCCAGCACCTACGGGGAGAGTGTGGGTTATGGGGATACGCAGTATTTT; CDR3 protein: CASTYGESVGYGDTQYF
J gene: TRBJ1-1; clone size: -; V gene: TRBV4-3; CDR3 length: 16; D gene: -; CDR3 DNA: TGCGCCAGCAGCCAAGACGGGCCCATGAAGAACACTGAAGCTTTCTTT; CDR3 protein: CASSQDGPMKNTEAFF
J gene: TRBJ1-1; clone size: -; V gene: TRBV7-9; CDR3 length: 19; D gene: -; CDR3 DNA: TGTGCCAGCAGCTTAGTCCTACTTTCAGGGCCCGCGGGTAGCGCTGAAGCTTTCTTT; CDR3 protein: CASSLVLLSGPAGSAEAFF
J gene: TRBJ2-1; clone size: -; V gene: TRBV28; CDR3 length: 15; D gene: TRBD1; CDR3 DNA: TGTGCCAGCAGCCTAACAGGGGGCAGCTACAATGAGCAGTTCTTC; CDR3 protein: CASSLTGGSYNEQFF
J gene: TRBJ2-7; clone size: -; V gene: TRBV5-1; CDR3 length: 14; D gene: -; CDR3 DNA: TGCGCCAGCAGCTTGGTGGCAGGGGCCTACGAGCAGTACTTC; CDR3 protein: CASSLVAGAYEQYF
J gene: TRBJ2-1; clone size: -; V gene: TRBV29-1; CDR3 length: 16; D gene: TRBD2; CDR3 DNA: TGCAGCGTTGAAGGGGGTGGGAGGGCCCACTACAATGAGCAGTTCTTC; CDR3 protein: CSVEGGGRAHYNEQFF
J gene: TRBJ2-7; clone size: -; V gene: TRBV1; CDR3 length: 16; D gene: -; CDR3 DNA: TGCACCAGCAGCCAAGATCTGCCCCTAGGTCGTGGCGAGCAGTACTTC; CDR3 protein: CTSSQDLPLGRGEQYF
J gene: TRBJ1-2; clone size: -; V gene: TRBV10-3; CDR3 length: 15; D gene: -; CDR3 DNA: TGTGCCATCAGTGTTAGTCAGGCCCCTGTTGATGGCTACACCTTC; CDR3 protein: CAISVSQAPVDGYTF
J gene: TRBJ1-1; clone size: -; V gene: TRBV12-5; CDR3 length: 13; D gene: -; CDR3 DNA: TGTGCTAGTGGTTCTGGGTTGAACACTGAAGCTTTCTTT; CDR3 protein: CASGSGLNTEAFF
J gene: TRBJ2-2; clone size: -; V gene: TRBV28; CDR3 length: 14; D gene: -; CDR3 DNA: TGTGCCAGCAGTCTAGGGTCGGGGACCGGGGAGCTGTTTTTT; CDR3 protein: CASSLGSGTGELFF
J gene: TRBJ1-1; clone size: once; V gene: TRBV29-1; CDR3 length: 15; D gene: TRBD1; CDR3 DNA: TGCAGCGCGACAGGGGGCGGAAATGTGGGCACTGAAGCTTTCTTT; CDR3 protein: CSATGGGNVGTEAFF
J gene: TRBJ2-7; clone size: once; V gene: TRBV7-8; CDR3 length: 14; D gene: -; CDR3 DNA: TGTGCCAGCAGCTTATCTAGCCCTAGCTACGAGCAGTACTTC; CDR3 protein: CASSLSSPSYEQYF
J gene: TRBJ1-2; clone size: -; V gene: TRBV5-1; CDR3 length: 12; D gene: -; CDR3 DNA: TGCGCCAGCAGCTTGGCCGGGGATGGCTACACCTTC; CDR3 protein: CASSLAGDGYTF
J gene: TRBJ1-5; clone size: few; V gene: TRBV27; CDR3 length: 15; D gene: -; CDR3 DNA: TGTGCCAGCAGTTTAAGGTGGGATAGCAATCAGCCCCAGCATTTT; CDR3 protein: CASSLRWDSNQPQHF
J gene: TRBJ2-5; clone size: -; V gene: TRBV7-3; CDR3 length: 14; D gene: -; CDR3 DNA: TGTGCCAGCAGCTCGGGATCTCCCGGGGAGACCCAGTACTTC; CDR3 protein: CASSSGSPGETQYF
J gene: TRBJ1-1; clone size: -; V gene: TRBV5-1; CDR3 length: 15; D gene: -; CDR3 DNA: TGCGCCAGCAGCTTAAATGGGGAAGGGAACACTGAAGCTTTCTTT; CDR3 protein: CASSLNGEGNTEAFF
J gene: TRBJ2-7; clone size: -; V gene: TRBV27; CDR3 length: 14; D gene: -; CDR3 DNA: TGTGCCAGCAGTTTATCCGGATGGGGCTACGAGCAGTACTTC; CDR3 protein: CASSLSGWGYEQYF
J gene: TRBJ2-7; clone size: -; V gene: TRBV6-6; CDR3 length: 16; D gene: -; CDR3 DNA: TGTGCCAGCAGTGTTACCGGGCAGGGAAGCTCCTACGAGCAGTACTTC; CDR3 protein: CASSVTGQGSSYEQYF
J gene: TRBJ1-3; clone size: -; V gene: TRBV2; CDR3 length: 14; D gene: -; CDR3 DNA: TGTGCCAGCAGTGAGTTAGGGGCTGGAAACACCATATATTTT; CDR3 protein: CASSELGAGNTIYF
J gene: TRBJ2-1; clone size: -; V gene: TRBV9; CDR3 length: 15; D gene: TRBD1; CDR3 DNA: TGTGCCAGCAGCCCCCGGGACAGGGTTTTCGATGAGCAGTTCTTC; CDR3 protein: CASSPRDRVFDEQFF